Listed below are T cell receptor beta chains from one sample, sequenced in a study of cytomegalovirus exposure and HLA in healthy donors. Only in-frame clones appear in the TCRdb table, and some are missing; sequencing was by immunoSEQ multiplex PCR. Of 200,000 or so clones listed, more than 80% are singletons. Sequenced: PBMCs. These receptors all come from a young man in good health and CMV-seropositive. CDR3s include the opening cysteine and the closing phenylalanine or tryptophan. The order of the fields is J gene, V gene, D gene, clone size, CDR3 protein, CDR3 DNA. A D gene is named only where the DNA matches it firmly. Size is stated for part of the rows, as once, few or many counts, or as a class when the clone is expanded.

J: TRBJ1-2
V: TRBV4-3
D: NA
size: NA
CDR3: CASSPISGTLSGGYTF
DNA: TGCGCCAGCAGCCCCATCTCCGGGACCCTCAGCGGGGGCTACACCTTC

J: TRBJ2-3
V: TRBV5-1
D: NA
size: once
CDR3: CASSRTSTDTQYF
DNA: TGCGCCAGCAGCCGTACTAGCACAGATACGCAGTATTTT

J: TRBJ2-6
V: TRBV28
D: NA
size: NA
CDR3: CASSPPGAGANVLTF
DNA: TGTGCCAGCAGTCCCCCGGGGGCTGGGGCCAACGTCCTGACTTTC

J: TRBJ2-3
V: TRBV7-6
D: NA
size: NA
CDR3: CASSPGATAADTQYF
DNA: TGTGCCAGCAGCCCGGGAGCCACTGCGGCAGATACGCAGTATTTT

J: TRBJ1-5
V: TRBV2
D: NA
size: NA
CDR3: CASSEDPGWNEPQHF
DNA: TGTGCCAGCAGTGAAGACCCCGGGTGGAATGAGCCCCAGCATTTT

J: TRBJ1-1
V: TRBV10-3
D: TRBD1
size: NA
CDR3: CAISMLGGDMNTEAFF
DNA: TGTGCCATCAGCATGCTAGGGGGCGACATGAACACTGAAGCTTTCTTT

J: TRBJ1-2
V: TRBV28
D: NA
size: few
CDR3: CASSTPNSRIYGYTF
DNA: TGTGCCAGCAGTACACCCAACTCGCGGATCTATGGCTACACCTTC

J: TRBJ1-1
V: TRBV10-3
D: NA
size: NA
CDR3: CAISEPGHTLEAFF
DNA: TGTGCCATCAGTGAGCCTGGACACACGCTTGAAGCTTTCTTT

J: TRBJ2-7
V: TRBV6-1
D: TRBD1
size: NA
CDR3: CASSPSGTAYEQYF
DNA: TGTGCCAGCAGTCCCTCCGGGACAGCCTACGAGCAGTACTTC

J: TRBJ1-4
V: TRBV5-4
D: NA
size: NA
CDR3: CASSLAAGENEKLFF
DNA: TGTGCCAGCAGCTTGGCAGCAGGGGAAAATGAAAAACTGTTTTTT